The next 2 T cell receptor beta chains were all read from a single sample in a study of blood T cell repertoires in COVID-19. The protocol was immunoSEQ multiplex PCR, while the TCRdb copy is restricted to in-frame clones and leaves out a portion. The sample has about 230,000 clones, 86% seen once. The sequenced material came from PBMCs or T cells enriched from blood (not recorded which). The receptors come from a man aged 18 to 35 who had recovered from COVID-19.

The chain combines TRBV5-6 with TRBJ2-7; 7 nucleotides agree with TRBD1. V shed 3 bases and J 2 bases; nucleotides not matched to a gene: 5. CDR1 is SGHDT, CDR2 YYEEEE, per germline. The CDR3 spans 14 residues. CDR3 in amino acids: CASSSLTGTYEQYF. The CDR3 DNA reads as TGTGCCAGCAGCTCCCTGACAGGGACCTACGAGCAGTACTTC.

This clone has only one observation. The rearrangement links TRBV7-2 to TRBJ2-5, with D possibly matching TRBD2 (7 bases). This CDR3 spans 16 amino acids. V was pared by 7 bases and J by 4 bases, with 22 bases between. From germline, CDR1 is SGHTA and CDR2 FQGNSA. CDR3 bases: TGTGCCAGCACCGTAGGGGGGGGCAGATCGACAGAGACCCAGTACTTC. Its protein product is CASTVGGGRSTETQYF.